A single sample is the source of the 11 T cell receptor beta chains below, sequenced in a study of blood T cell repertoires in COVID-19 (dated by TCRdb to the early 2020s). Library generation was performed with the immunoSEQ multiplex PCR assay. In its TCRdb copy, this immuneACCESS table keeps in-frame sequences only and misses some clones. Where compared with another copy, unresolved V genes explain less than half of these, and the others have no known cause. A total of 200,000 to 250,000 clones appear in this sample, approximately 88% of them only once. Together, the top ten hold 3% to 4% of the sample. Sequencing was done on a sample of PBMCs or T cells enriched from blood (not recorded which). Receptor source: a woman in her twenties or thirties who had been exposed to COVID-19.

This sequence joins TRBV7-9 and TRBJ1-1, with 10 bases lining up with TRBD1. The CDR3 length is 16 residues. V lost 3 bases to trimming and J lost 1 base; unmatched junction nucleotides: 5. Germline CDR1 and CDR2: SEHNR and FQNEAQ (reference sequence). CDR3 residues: CASSFRDRGENTEAFF. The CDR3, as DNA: TGTGCCAGCAGCTTCCGGGACAGGGGAGAGAACACTGAAGCTTTCTTT.

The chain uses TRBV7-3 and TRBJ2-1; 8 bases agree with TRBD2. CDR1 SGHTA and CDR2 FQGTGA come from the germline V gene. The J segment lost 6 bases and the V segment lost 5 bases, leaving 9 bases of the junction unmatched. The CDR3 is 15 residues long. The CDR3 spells CASSPGTSQFNEQFF. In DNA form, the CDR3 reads TGTGCCAGCAGCCCGGGGACTAGTCAGTTCAATGAGCAGTTCTTC.

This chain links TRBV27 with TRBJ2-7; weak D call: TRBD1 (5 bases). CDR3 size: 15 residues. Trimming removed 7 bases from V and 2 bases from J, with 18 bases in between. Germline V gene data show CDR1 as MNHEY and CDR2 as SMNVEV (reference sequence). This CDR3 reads CASKAGYRTTYEQYF. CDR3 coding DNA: TGTGCCAGCAAAGCAGGGTACCGTACTACCTACGAGCAGTACTTC.

In DNA, the CDR3 is TGTGCCAGCACCCGAGGCGGGAATCAGCCCCAGCATTTT. It yields the protein CASTRGGNQPQHF. The chain links TRBV5-6 to TRBJ1-5, with D unclear. Trimming took off 6 bases at V and 4 bases at J, with 11 bases between the two ends. Germline CDR1 SGHDT, CDR2 YYEEEE. The CDR3 length is 13 residues.

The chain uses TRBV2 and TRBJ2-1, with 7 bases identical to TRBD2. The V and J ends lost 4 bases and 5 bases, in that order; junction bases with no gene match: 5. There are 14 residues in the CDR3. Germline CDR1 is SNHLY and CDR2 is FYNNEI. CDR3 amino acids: CASSVGLSNNEQFF. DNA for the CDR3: TGTGCCAGCAGTGTGGGACTATCTAACAATGAGCAGTTCTTC.

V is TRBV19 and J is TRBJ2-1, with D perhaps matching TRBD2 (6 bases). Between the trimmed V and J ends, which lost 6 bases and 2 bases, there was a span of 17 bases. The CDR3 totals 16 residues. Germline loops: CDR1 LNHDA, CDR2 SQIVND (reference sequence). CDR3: CASRAKLIAAYNEQFF. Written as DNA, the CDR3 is TGTGCCAGTAGGGCGAAACTTATAGCGGCCTACAATGAGCAGTTCTTC.

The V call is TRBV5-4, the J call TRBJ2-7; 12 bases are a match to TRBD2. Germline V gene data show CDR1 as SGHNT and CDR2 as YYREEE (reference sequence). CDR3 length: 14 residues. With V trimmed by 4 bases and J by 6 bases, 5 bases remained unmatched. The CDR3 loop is CASSLAGGSFEQYF. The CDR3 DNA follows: TGTGCCAGCAGCCTAGCGGGAGGGTCGTTCGAGCAGTACTTC.

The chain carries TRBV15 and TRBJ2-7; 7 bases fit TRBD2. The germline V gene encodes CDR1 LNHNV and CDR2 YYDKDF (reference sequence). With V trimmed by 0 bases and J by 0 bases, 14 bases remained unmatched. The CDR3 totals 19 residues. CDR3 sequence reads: CATSRDLSLASGSSYEQYF. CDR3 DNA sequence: TGTGCCACCAGCAGAGATTTGTCGTTGGCTAGCGGTAGCTCCTACGAGCAGTACTTC.

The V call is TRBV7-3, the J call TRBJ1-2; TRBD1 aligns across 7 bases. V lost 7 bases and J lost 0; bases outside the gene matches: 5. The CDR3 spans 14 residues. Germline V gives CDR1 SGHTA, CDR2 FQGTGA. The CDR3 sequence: CASTLDRANYGYTF. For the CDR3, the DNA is TGTGCCAGCACCCTAGACAGGGCTAACTATGGCTACACCTTC.

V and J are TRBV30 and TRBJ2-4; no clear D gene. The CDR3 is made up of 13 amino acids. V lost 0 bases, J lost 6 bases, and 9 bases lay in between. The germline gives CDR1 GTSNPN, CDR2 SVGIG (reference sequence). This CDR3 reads CAWSVRPRNIQYF. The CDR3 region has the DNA TGTGCCTGGAGTGTACGGCCTAGAAACATTCAGTACTTC.

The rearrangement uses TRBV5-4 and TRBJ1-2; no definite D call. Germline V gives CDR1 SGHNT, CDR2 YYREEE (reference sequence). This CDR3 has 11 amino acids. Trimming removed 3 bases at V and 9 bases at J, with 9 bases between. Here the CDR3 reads CASSSDKRYTF. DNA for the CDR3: TGTGCCAGCAGCTCAGACAAACGCTACACCTTC.